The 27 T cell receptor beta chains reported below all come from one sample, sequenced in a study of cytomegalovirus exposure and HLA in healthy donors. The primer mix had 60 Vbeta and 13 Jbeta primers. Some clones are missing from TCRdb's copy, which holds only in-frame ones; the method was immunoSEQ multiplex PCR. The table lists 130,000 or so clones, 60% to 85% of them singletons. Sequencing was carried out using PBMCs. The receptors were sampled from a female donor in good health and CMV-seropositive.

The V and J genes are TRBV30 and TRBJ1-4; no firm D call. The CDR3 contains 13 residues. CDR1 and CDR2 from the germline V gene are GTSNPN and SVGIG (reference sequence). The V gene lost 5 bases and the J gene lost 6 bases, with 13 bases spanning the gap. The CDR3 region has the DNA TGTGCCTGGTCTACATATGACTATGAAAAACTGTTTTTT. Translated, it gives CAWSTYDYEKLFF. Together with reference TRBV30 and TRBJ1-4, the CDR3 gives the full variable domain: SQTIHQWPATLVQPVGSPLSLECTVEGTSNPNLYWYRQAAGRGLQLLFYSVGIGQISSEVPQNLSASRPQDRQFILSSKKLLLSDSGFYLCAWSTYDYEKLFFGSGTQLSVL.

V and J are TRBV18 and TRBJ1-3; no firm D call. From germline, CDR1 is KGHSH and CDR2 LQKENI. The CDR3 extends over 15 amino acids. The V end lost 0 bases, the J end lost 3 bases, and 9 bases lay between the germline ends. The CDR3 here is CASSPPTGIGNTIYF. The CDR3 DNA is TGTGCCAGCTCACCACCTACCGGGATTGGAAACACCATATATTTT.

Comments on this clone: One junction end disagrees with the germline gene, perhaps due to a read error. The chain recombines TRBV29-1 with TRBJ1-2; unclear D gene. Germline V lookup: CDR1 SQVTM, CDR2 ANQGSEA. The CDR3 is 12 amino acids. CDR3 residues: CSVVRVKDGYTF. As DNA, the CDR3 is TGCAGCGTTGTCCGGGTTAAAGATGGTTACACCTTC.

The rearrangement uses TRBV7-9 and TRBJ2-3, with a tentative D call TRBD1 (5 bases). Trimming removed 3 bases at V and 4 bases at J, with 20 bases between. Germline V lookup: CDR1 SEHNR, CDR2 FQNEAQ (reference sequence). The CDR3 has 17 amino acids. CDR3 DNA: TGTGCCAGCAGCTTTTTGCAGGGATATAGCCGCCCAGATACGCAGTATTTT. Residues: CASSFLQGYSRPDTQYF.

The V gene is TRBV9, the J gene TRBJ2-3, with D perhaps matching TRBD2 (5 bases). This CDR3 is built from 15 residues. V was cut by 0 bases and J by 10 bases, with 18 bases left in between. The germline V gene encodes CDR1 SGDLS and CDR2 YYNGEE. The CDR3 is CASSVEEVEGVAQYF. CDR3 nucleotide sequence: TGTGCCAGCAGCGTAGAGGAGGTAGAGGGAGTGGCGCAGTATTTT.

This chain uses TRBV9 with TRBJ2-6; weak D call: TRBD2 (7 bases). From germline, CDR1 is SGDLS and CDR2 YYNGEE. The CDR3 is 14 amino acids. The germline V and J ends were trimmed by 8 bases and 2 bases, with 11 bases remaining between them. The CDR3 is CARGRGPGANVLTF. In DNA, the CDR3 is TGTGCCAGGGGGCGGGGGCCTGGGGCCAACGTCCTGACTTTC.

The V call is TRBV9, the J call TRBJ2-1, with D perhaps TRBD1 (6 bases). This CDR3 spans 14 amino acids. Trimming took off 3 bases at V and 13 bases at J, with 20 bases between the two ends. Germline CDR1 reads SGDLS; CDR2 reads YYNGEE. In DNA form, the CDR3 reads TGTGCCAGCAGCGCGAACACCGGGACAAACATCCAGTTCTTC. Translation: CASSANTGTNIQFF.

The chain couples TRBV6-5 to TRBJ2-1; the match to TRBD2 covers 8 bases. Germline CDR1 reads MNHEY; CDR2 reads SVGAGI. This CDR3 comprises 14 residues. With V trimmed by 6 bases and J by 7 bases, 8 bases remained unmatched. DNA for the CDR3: TGTGCCAGCAGGCAAGGGACTAGTAGTAATGAGCAGTTCTTC. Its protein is CASRQGTSSNEQFF.

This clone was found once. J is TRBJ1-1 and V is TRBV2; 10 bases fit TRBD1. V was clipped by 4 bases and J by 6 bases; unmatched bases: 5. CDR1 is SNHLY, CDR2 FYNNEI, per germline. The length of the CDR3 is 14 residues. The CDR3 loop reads CASSGGQGRPEAFF. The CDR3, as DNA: TGTGCCAGCAGTGGGGGACAGGGGAGACCTGAAGCTTTCTTT.

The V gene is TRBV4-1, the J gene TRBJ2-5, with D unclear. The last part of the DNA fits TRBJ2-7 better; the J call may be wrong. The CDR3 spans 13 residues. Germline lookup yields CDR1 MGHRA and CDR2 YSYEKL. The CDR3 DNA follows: TGCGTATTGGGCAGCCGAACCTCCTACGAGCAGTACTTC. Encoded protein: CVLGSRTSYEQYF.

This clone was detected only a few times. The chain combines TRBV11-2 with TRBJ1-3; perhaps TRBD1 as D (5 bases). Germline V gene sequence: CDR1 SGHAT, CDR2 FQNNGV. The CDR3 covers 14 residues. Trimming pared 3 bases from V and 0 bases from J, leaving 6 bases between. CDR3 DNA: TGTGCCAGCAGCTTGACAGCCTCTGGAAACACCATATATTTT. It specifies CASSLTASGNTIYF. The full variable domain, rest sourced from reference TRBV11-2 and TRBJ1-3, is EAGVAQSPRYKIIEKRQSVAFWCNPISGHATLYWYQQILGQGPKLLIQFQNNGVVDDSQLPKDRFSAERLKGVDSTLKIQPAKLEDSAVYLCASSLTASGNTIYFGEGSWLTVV.

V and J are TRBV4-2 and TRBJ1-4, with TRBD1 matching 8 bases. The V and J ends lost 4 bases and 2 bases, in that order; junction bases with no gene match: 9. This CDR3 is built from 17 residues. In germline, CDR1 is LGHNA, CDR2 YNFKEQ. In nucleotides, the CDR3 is TGTGCCAGCAGCCCCGGACAGGGACTGACGACTAATGAAAAACTGTTTTTT. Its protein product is CASSPGQGLTTNEKLFF.

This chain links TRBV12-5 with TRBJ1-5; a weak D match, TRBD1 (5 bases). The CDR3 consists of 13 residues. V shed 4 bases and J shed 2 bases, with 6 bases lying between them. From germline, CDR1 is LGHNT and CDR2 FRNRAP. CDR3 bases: TGTGCTAGTGGTTGGGGGGGCAATCAGCCCCAGCATTTT. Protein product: CASGWGGNQPQHF.

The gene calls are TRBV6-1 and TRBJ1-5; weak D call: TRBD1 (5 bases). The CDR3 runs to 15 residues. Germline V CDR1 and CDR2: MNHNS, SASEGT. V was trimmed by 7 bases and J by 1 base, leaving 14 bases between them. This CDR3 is CASTDSFFSNQPQHF. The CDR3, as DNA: TGTGCCAGCACCGACAGCTTCTTCAGCAATCAGCCCCAGCATTTT.

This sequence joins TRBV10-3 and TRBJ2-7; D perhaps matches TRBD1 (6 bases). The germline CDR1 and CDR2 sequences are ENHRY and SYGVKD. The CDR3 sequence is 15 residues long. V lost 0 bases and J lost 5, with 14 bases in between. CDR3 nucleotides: TGTGCCATCAGTGAGTCGAACAGGGTCGGGAACGAGCAGTACTTC. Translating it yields CAISESNRVGNEQYF.

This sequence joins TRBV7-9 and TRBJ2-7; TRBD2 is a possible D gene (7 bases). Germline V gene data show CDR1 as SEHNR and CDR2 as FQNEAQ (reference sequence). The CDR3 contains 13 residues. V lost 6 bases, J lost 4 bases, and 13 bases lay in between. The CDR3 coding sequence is TGTGCCAGCAGGGGGGGGGCGAGTTACGAGCAGTACTTC. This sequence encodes CASRGGASYEQYF. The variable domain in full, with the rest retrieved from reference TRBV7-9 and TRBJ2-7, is DTGVSQNPRHKITKRGQNVTFRCDPISEHNRLYWYRQTLGQGPEFLTYFQNEAQLEKSRLLSDRFSAERPKGSFSTLEIQRTEQGDSAMYLCASRGGASYEQYFGPGTRLTVT.

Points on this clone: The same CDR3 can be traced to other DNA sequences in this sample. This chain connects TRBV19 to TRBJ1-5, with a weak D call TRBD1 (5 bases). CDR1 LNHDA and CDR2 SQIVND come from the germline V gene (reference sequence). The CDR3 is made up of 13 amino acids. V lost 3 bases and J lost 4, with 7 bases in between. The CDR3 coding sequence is TGTGCCAGTAGTATCTCAGGGAATCAGCCCCAGCATTTT. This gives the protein CASSISGNQPQHF.

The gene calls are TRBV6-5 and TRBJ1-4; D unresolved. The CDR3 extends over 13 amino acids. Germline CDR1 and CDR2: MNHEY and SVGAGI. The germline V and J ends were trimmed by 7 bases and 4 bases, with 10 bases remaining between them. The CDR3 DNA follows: TGTGCCAGCACCTCGCACAATAATGAAAAACTGTTTTTT. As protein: CASTSHNNEKLFF.

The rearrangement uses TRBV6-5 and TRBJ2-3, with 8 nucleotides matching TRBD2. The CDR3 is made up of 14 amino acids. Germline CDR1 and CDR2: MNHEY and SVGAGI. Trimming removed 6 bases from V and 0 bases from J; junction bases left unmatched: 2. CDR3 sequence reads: CASRAGGSTDTQYF. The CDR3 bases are TGTGCCAGCAGGGCGGGGGGAAGCACAGATACGCAGTATTTT.

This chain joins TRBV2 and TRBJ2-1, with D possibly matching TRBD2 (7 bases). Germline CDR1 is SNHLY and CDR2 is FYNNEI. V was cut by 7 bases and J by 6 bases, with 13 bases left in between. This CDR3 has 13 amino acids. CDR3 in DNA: TGTGCCAGCACCGGGGGGCCTCTCAATGAGCAGTTCTTC. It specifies CASTGGPLNEQFF.

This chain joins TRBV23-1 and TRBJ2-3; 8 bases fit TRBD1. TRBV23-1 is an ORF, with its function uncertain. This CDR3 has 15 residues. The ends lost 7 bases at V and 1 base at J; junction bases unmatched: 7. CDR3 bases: TGCGCCAGCATGTTTCCGGGACAGGGCACAGATACGCAGTATTTT. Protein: CASMFPGQGTDTQYF.

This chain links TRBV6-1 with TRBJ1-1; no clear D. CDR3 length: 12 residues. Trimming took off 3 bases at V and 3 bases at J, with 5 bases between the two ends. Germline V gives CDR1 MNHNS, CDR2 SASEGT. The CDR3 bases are TGTGCCAGCAGTGAGTCTGACACTGAAGCTTTCTTT. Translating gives CASSESDTEAFF.

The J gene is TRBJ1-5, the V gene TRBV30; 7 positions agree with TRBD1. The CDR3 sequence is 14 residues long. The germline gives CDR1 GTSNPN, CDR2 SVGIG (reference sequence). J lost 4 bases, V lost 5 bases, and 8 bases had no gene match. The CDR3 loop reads CAWARTGVNQPQHF. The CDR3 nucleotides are TGTGCCTGGGCCAGGACAGGAGTGAATCAGCCCCAGCATTTT.

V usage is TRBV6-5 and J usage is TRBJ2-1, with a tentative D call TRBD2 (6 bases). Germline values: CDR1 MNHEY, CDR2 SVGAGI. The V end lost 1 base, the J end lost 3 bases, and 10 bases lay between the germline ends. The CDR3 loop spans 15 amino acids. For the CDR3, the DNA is TGTGCCAGCAGTTACTACGGGGGAGTCTACAATGAGCAGTTCTTC. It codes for CASSYYGGVYNEQFF.

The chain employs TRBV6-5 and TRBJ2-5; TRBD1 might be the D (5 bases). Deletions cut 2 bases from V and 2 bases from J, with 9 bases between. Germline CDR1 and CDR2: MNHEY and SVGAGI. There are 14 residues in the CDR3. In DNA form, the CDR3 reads TGTGCCAGCAGTTACACCAGGGATCAAGAGACCCAGTACTTC. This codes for CASSYTRDQETQYF.

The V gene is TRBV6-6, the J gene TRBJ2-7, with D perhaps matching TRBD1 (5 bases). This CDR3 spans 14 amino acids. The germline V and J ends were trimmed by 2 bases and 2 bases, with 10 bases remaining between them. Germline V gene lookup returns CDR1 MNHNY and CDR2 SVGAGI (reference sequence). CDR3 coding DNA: TGTGCCAGCAGTTACAGGGGTGTACCCTACGAGCAGTACTTC. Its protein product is CASSYRGVPYEQYF.

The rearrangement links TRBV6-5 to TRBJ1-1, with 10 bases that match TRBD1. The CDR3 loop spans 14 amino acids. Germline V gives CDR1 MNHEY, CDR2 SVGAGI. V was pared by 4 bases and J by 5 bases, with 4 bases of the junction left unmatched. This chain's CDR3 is CASSWGQGSTEAFF. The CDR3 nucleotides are TGTGCCAGCAGTTGGGGACAGGGGAGTACTGAAGCTTTCTTT.